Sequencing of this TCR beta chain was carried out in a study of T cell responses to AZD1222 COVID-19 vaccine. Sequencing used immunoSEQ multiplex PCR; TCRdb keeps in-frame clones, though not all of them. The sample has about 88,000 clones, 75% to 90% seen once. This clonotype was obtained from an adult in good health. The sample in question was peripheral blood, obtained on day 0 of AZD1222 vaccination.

The CDR3 loop reads CASSLWGTPSSYEQYF. The CDR3 region has the DNA TGTGCCAGCAGCTTATGGGGGACGCCCAGCTCCTACGAGCAGTACTTC. V and J are TRBV11-1 and TRBJ2-7; the D gene could be TRBD1 or TRBD2 (5 bases each). V lost 2 bases and J 0 bases, leaving 14 bases between the germline ends. The germline V gene has CDR1 SGHAT and CDR2 FQDESV (reference sequence). The CDR3 contains 16 residues. The variable domain in full, with the rest retrieved from reference TRBV11-1 and TRBJ2-7, is EAEVAQSPRYKITEKSQAVAFWCDPISGHATLYWYRQILGQGPELLVQFQDESVVDDSQLPKDRFSAERLKGVDSTLKIQPAELGDSAMYLCASSLWGTPSSYEQYFGPGTRLTVT.